This TCR beta chain is drawn from a study of T cells in Graves' hyperthyroidism and ophthalmopathy. PBMCs came from around 10 ml fresh peripheral blood. Whole-study results and caveats: The model's output predicted ophthalmopathy at a median of around 6.9 months prior to onset.

CDR1 and CDR2 (germline): DFQATT, SNEGSKA (reference sequence). With 0 bases removed from V and 10 bases from J, the gap between germline ends came to 8 bases. This CDR3 spans 11 amino acids. This clonotype was counted a few times. Its specificity is not known. The investigators amplified TCR beta CDR3 regions from RNA transcripts. The HTBI primer set was used in a first-round RT-PCR of the TCR CDR3. TCRdb recomputed calls from the multiplex PCR reads with MiXCR, one row per CDR3 protein. The sample lists over 400,000 distinct CDR3 sequences, 20% to 25% occurring once. The receptor comes from a woman in her 70s with Graves' ophthalmopathy. The chain carries TRBV20-1 and TRBJ2-3, with a possible D match to TRBD1 (5 bases). Sample: blood. CDR3 nucleotides: TGCAGTGCTAGAGAAGACAGTTCGCAGTATTTT. Translated, it gives CSAREDSSQYF.